A selection of T cell receptor beta chains follows, all from one sample in a study of T-cell reconstitution after alpha-beta-depleted transplantation in children. TCRdb fed the PCR reads into MiXCR, producing one record per CDR3 protein. The table records about 500,000 distinct CDR3 sequences, approximately 32% of them present only once. Source: PBMCs from the stem cell graft donor, taken from the stem cell graft. The receptors here all came from a human donor who donated a stem cell graft to a child with aplastic anemia. Both conserved end residues are part of each CDR3. The order of the fields is CDR3 length, V gene, J gene, CDR3 protein.

>17|TRBV14|TRBJ1-1
CASSQLSGGGRNTEAFF
>14|TRBV11-3|TRBJ2-2
CASSPLATSGELFF
>14|TRBV7-2|TRBJ1-4
CASRRGGANEKLFF
>13|TRBV27|TRBJ2-7
CASSLRRGYEQYF
>15|TRBV28|TRBJ2-3
CASRGGYYYTDTQYF
>17|TRBV9|TRBJ2-1
CASSVSVAGGPLNEQFF
>14|TRBV10-3|TRBJ2-5
CAIKTSGVQETQYF
>17|TRBV11-2|TRBJ2-1
CASSLGPGLRLGREQFF
>15|TRBV9|TRBJ1-6
CASSVEEGVRSPLHF
>11|TRBV29-1|TRBJ2-3
CSVGPRGTQYF
>15|TRBV20-1|TRBJ1-6
CSARDRASYNSPLHF
>14|TRBV12-3/TRBV12-4|TRBJ1-5
CASSRTEGYQPQHF
>13|TRBV10-3|TRBJ1-1
CAIQGRVETEAFF
>14|TRBV4-2|TRBJ2-7
CASSPIPRAYEQYF
>13|TRBV20-1|TRBJ2-7
CSAKIPAGNEQYF
>13|TRBV20-1|TRBJ1-1
CSAQPGRGIEAFF
>21|TRBV1|TRBJ2-2
CTSSQEVGRGPGQGGTGELFF
>16|TRBV29-1|TRBJ2-6
CSVGRRQGTGANVLTF
>16|TRBV20-1|TRBJ2-5
CSAGRTSGGVQETQYF
>15|TRBV18|TRBJ2-7
CASSPNWQGAYEQYF
>16|TRBV4-2|TRBJ2-1
CASSQASGSTSGEQFF
>16|TRBV7-2|TRBJ1-3
CASSLGYGTGGNTIYF